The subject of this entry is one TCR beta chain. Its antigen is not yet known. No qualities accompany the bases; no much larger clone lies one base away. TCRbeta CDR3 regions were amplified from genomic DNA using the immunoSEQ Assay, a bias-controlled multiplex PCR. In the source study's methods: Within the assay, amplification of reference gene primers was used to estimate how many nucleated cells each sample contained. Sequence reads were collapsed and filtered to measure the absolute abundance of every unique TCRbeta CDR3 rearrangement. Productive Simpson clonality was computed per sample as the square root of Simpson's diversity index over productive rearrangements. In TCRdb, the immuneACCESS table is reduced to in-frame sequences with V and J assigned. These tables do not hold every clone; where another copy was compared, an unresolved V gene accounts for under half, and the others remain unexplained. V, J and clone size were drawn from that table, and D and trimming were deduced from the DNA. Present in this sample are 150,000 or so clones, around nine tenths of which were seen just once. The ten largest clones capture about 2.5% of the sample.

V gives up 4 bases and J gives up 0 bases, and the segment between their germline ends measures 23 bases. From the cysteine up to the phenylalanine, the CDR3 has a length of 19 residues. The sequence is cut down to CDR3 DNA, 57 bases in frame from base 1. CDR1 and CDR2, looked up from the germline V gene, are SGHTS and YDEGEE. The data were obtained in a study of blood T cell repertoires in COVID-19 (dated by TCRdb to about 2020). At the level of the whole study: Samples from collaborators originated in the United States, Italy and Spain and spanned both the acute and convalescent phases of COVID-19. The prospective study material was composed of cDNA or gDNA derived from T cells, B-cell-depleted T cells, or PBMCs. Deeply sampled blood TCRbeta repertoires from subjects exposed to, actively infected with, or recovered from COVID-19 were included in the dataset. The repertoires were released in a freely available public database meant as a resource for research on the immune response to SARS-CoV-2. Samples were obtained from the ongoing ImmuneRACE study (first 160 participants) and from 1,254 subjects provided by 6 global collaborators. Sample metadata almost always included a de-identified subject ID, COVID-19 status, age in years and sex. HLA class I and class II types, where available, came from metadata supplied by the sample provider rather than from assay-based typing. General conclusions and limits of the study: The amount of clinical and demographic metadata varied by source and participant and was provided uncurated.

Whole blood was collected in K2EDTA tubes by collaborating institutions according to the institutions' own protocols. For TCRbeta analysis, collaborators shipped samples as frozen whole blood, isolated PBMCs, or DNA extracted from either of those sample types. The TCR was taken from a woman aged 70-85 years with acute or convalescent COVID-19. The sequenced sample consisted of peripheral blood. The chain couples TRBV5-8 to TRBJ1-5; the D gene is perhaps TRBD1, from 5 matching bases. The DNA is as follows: TGTGCCAGCAGCCGCATGACGACGGCCGGCGGGGCTAGCAATCAGCCCCAGCATTTT. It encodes CASSRMTTAGGASNQPQHF.